The 17 T cell receptor beta chains in this list originate from one sample, sequenced in a study of monozygotic twins with inflammatory bowel disease. TCRdb reprocessed the 5' RACE reads and keeps a single row for each CDR3 protein, giving no DNA. This table holds about 160,000 distinct CDR3 sequences. The source material was blood. The source is a human donor with ulcerative colitis or Crohn's disease, or a healthy co-twin of an affected twin (not recorded which).

The chain has TRBV5-6 and TRBJ1-5. CDR3 length: 14 amino acids. Germline loops: CDR1 SGHDT, CDR2 YYEEEE. The CDR3 loop reads CASSQAPWNQPQHF.

The rearrangement uses TRBV9 and TRBJ2-5; TCRdb gives TRBD1 as the D gene, but with no DNA this cannot be confirmed. Germline V lookup: CDR1 SGDLS, CDR2 YYNGEE. The CDR3 consists of 17 residues. The chain's CDR3 is CASSVGARDFSQETQYF.

The J gene is TRBJ2-3, the V gene TRBV6-4. The CDR3 length is 15 residues. Per germline, CDR1 MRHNA and CDR2 SNTAGT. CDR3 sequence: CASSDSRTDIDTQYF.

This rearrangement joins TRBV9 to TRBJ2-3; TCRdb indicates TRBD2, and absent DNA this call remains unverified. Germline V gives CDR1 SGDLS, CDR2 YYNGEE. The CDR3 runs to 17 residues. CDR3 protein: CASSVVSGASGVDTQYF.

The chain's CDR3 is CASRSGTQSNQPQHF. V and J are TRBV5-1 and TRBJ1-5; TCRdb names TRBD1, which stays unverified in the absence of DNA. This CDR3 is 15 amino acids long. CDR1 and CDR2 from the germline V gene are SGHRS and YFSETQ.

The chain uses TRBV28 and TRBJ2-7; TCRdb's D call of TRBD2 is untestable without DNA. The CDR3 totals 17 residues. Germline loops: CDR1 MDHEN, CDR2 SYDVKM. The chain's CDR3 is CASTPLGLAGHSYEQYF.

This chain joins TRBV7-6 and TRBJ1-6; TCRdb lists TRBD1, though no DNA is available to test this call. This CDR3 has 15 amino acids. Looked up from germline, CDR1 is SGHVS and CDR2 is FNYEAQ. CDR3 protein: CASSSRTGNNSPLHF.

The chain has TRBV29-1 and TRBJ2-1; TCRdb picks TRBD1, but there is no DNA to check that call. CDR3 length: 16 residues. Germline V gene data show CDR1 as SQVTM and CDR2 as ANQGSEA. The CDR3: CSVAQIRDRAYNEQFF.

The V and J genes are TRBV29-1 and TRBJ1-5; no DNA is available, so the TRBD1 call from TCRdb remains unchecked. This CDR3 comprises 12 residues. From germline, CDR1 is SQVTM and CDR2 ANQGSEA. CDR3 in amino acids: CSVTIPNQPQHF. The full variable domain, completed using reference TRBV29-1 and TRBJ1-5, is SAVISQKPSRDICQRGTSLTIQCQVDSQVTMMFWYRQQPGQSLTLIATANQGSEATYESGFVIDKFPISRPNLTFSTLTVSNMSPEDSSIYLCSVTIPNQPQHFGDGTRLSIL.

The chain has TRBV24-1 and TRBJ1-5; TCRdb's D gene call, TRBD1, goes unchecked for lack of DNA. CDR1 is KGHDR, CDR2 SFDVKD, per germline. This CDR3 contains 15 residues. The chain's CDR3 is CATSDLTGDNQPQHF.

The chain combines TRBV5-1 with TRBJ2-3; TCRdb reports TRBD1, a call that lacks DNA to check it against. Per the germline V gene, CDR1 is SGHRS and CDR2 is YFSETQ. The CDR3 consists of 13 residues. The CDR3 reads CASSARTGDTQYF.

The chain employs TRBV9 and TRBJ2-2; TCRdb proposes TRBD1, but this gene call is untestable without DNA. CDR1 and CDR2 (germline): SGDLS, YYNGEE. CDR3 length: 15 residues. CDR3 protein: CASSVTGANTGELFF.

The chain is built from TRBV5-1 and TRBJ1-1; the D call of TRBD1 rests on TCRdb alone, since no DNA is present to check it. The CDR3 sequence is 17 residues long. Per germline, CDR1 SGHRS and CDR2 YFSETQ. The CDR3 sequence is CASSLGAFTGLNTEAFF.

The V gene is TRBV28, the J gene TRBJ2-7. The CDR3 length is 12 residues. CDR1 and CDR2 from the germline V gene are MDHEN and SYDVKM. The CDR3 loop reads CASSLNGYEQYF.

The chain carries TRBV20-1 and TRBJ1-1; TCRdb calls TRBD1, which cannot be checked without DNA. CDR1 DFQATT and CDR2 SNEGSKA come from the germline V gene (reference sequence). CDR3 length equals 13 residues. The CDR3 sequence is CSARTRANTEAFF.

The chain recombines TRBV7-3 with TRBJ2-7; TCRdb calls TRBD1, which cannot be checked without DNA. From germline, CDR1 is SGHTA and CDR2 FQGTGA. The CDR3 loop spans 14 amino acids. The CDR3 loop reads CASRSAPNSYEQYF.

This chain joins TRBV5-1 and TRBJ2-3; without DNA, the TCRdb call of TRBD2 cannot be checked. Germline-derived CDR1 and CDR2 are SGHRS and YFSETQ. This CDR3 is 16 amino acids long. Here the CDR3 reads CASTLISQRGTDTQYF.